This T cell receptor (beta chain) came from a study of breast tumors, draining lymph nodes, adjacent tissues. Study-level findings and limits: Compared with basal-like, luminal-like tumors shared significantly more repertoire with nontumor tissue. Tumor repertoires ranked between lymph nodes and nontumor tissue in diversity, with V and J gene preferences.

A word on this clonotype: Antigen unknown. This may arise from a read error, as a much more abundant clone is one base away.

TCRdb re-analysed the multiplex PCR reads in MiXCR, keeping a single row per CDR3 protein. The sample shows tens of thousands of distinct CDR3 sequences, roughly 23% of them seen only once. Trimming cost V 4 bases and J 8 bases; bases outside gene matches: 16. From germline, CDR1 is SGHDT and CDR2 YYEEEE. The CDR3 consists of 16 residues. The rearrangement links TRBV5-6 to TRBJ2-7; 9 nucleotides match TRBD1. The sample taken for sequencing was breast tumor tissue. The source of this sequence is a female donor with breast cancer. Some clones in this sample may be carry-over from other donors' samples. The CDR3 sequence is CASSPNPSGTGRKQYF. DNA for the CDR3: TGTGCCAGCAGCCCGAACCCGTCCGGGACAGGGCGTAAGCAGTACTTC.